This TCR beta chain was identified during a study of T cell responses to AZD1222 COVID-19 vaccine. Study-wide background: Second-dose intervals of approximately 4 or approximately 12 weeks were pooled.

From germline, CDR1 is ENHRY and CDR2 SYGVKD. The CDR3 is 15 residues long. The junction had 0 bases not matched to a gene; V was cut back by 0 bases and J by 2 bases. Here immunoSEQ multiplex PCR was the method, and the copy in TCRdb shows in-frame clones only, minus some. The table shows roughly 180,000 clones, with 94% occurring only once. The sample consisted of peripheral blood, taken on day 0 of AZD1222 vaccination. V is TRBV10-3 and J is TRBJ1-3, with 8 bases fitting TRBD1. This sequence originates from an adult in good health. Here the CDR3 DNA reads TGTGCCATCAGTGAGTCGGGACAGGCTGGAAACACCATATATTTT. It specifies CAISESGQAGNTIYF.